This TCR beta chain was recovered during a study of T-cell reconstitution after alpha-beta-depleted transplantation in children. The CDR3 runs 14 residues. CDR1 and CDR2 (germline): SGHTA, FQGTGA. V was pared by 8 bases and J by 7 bases, with 19 bases between. The TCRbeta library was prepared with unique molecular identifiers. TCRdb analysed the PCR reads with MiXCR anew, one entry per CDR3 protein. The data show roughly 590,000 distinct CDR3 sequences, around a sixth seen once. The chain carries TRBV7-3 and TRBJ2-3; perhaps D is TRBD1 or TRBD2 (5 bases each). This clonotype was sampled from a human donor who donated a stem cell graft to a child with acute myeloid leukemia. The sample consisted of PBMCs from the stem cell graft donor, taken from the stem cell graft. The DNA for the CDR3 is TGTGCCAGCGCGGCGGCAGGGAGAGGAAATACGCAGTATTTT. Its protein is CASAAAGRGNTQYF.